Presented here are 18 T cell receptor beta chains from one specimen sequenced in a study of OX40 agonist ivuxolimab in advanced cancers. Using immunoSEQ multiplex PCR, the repertoire was profiled, and TCRdb retains in-frame clones only, with some absent. This table has 48,000 or so clones, 80% to 90% appearing once. Material: CD4+ or CD8+ T cells sorted from blood, obtained in a trial of the OX40 agonist ivuxolimab. These receptor sequences come from an adult with an advanced solid tumor such as melanoma, head and neck, liver or kidney cancer.

In DNA, the CDR3 is TGTGCCAGCTCACCCGGGACGGCCCAGTACTTC. Encoded protein: CASSPGTAQYF. The chain is built from TRBV18 and TRBJ2-7; D is tentatively TRBD1 or TRBD2 (5 bases each). The CDR3 runs 11 residues. From germline, CDR1 is KGHSH and CDR2 LQKENI. Trimming stripped 3 bases from V and 10 bases from J, with 10 bases between. Complete variable domain (other parts from reference TRBV18 and TRBJ2-7): NAGVMQNPRHLVRRRGQEARLRCSPMKGHSHVYWYRQLPEEGLKFMVYLQKENIIDESGMPKERFSAEFPKEGPSILRIQQVVRGDSAAYFCASSPGTAQYFGPGTRLTVT.

This chain's CDR3 is CASSYSRLGGYTF. In nucleotides, the CDR3 is TGTGCCAGCAGTTACTCTAGGCTCGGTGGCTACACCTTC. This chain connects TRBV6-6 to TRBJ1-2; unclear D gene. The CDR3 runs 13 residues. V dropped 0 bases and J dropped 7 bases, with 9 bases sitting between them. Germline V CDR1 and CDR2: MNHNY, SVGAGI (reference sequence).

A word on this clone: One end of the junction varies from germline; a read error may be responsible. The rearrangement joins TRBV7-7 to TRBJ2-5; D is unclear. In germline, CDR1 is SSHAT, CDR2 FNYEAQ (reference sequence). The CDR3 runs 14 residues. CDR3 sequence: CASSLMPGQETQYF. The CDR3 nucleotides are TGTGCTAGCAGCTTAATGCCCGGCCAAGAGACCCAGTACTTC.

CDR3 protein: CASSRRTGSYEQYF. Here the CDR3 DNA reads TGTGCCAGCTCACGAAGGACAGGGTCGTACGAGCAGTACTTC. The V gene is TRBV18, the J gene TRBJ2-7, with 8 bases that match TRBD1. Germline CDR1 reads KGHSH; CDR2 reads LQKENI. After removal of 4 bases from V and 4 bases from J, the junction contained 6 bases not matched to a gene. The CDR3 sequence is 14 residues long.

In its sample, this clone was seen once. This chain links TRBV18 with TRBJ1-3, with 7 bases identical to TRBD1. With V trimmed by 3 bases and J by 0 bases, 8 bases remained unmatched. Germline CDR1 is KGHSH and CDR2 is LQKENI. The CDR3 is 17 residues long. The DNA for the CDR3 is TGTGCCAGCTCACCGCAATCGGGACAGCCCTCTGGAAACACCATATATTTT. Its protein is CASSPQSGQPSGNTIYF.

The rearrangement uses TRBV28 and TRBJ2-1; 10 positions match TRBD2. Per the germline V gene, CDR1 is MDHEN and CDR2 is SYDVKM. The trim removed 3 bases at V and 9 bases at J, leaving 11 bases unmatched. This CDR3 contains 16 residues. The CDR3 DNA is TGTGCCAGCAGTTTGGCAGCGGGAGGGCCGGGAGGTGAGCAGTTCTTC. It specifies CASSLAAGGPGGEQFF.

This chain joins TRBV6-5 and TRBJ1-1; D not certain. Per germline, CDR1 MNHEY and CDR2 SVGAGI. Trimming took 2 bases from V and 11 from J, leaving 15 bases between them. The CDR3 is 13 residues long. In DNA, the CDR3 is TGTGCCAGCAGTTACAGGGAGGGAGGGTATGCTTTCTTT. Translation gives CASSYREGGYAFF.

This chain uses TRBV7-9 with TRBJ2-1; D gene ambiguous. From germline, CDR1 is SEHNR and CDR2 FQNEAQ (reference sequence). Trimming took off 1 base at V and 7 bases at J, with 5 bases between the two ends. The CDR3 is 12 residues long. The CDR3 region has the DNA TGTGCCAGCAGCTTAGTGGGGAATGAGCAGTTCTTC. Its protein is CASSLVGNEQFF.

The CDR3 DNA follows: TGTGCCAGCAGCCCGAGGACTAGCGGGAGGGTAAACAATGAGCAGTTCTTC. Translating gives CASSPRTSGRVNNEQFF. The rearrangement uses TRBV7-2 and TRBJ2-1, with 15 bases matching TRBD2. Per germline, CDR1 SGHTA and CDR2 FQGNSA. The CDR3 has 17 amino acids. The junction had 7 bases not matched to a gene; V was cut back by 5 bases and J by 5 bases.

This chain connects TRBV11-2 to TRBJ1-6, with 7 bases matching TRBD1. The trim removed 4 bases at V and 10 bases at J, leaving 4 bases unmatched. CDR1 is SGHAT, CDR2 FQNNGV, per germline. This CDR3 is built from 13 residues. The CDR3 region is CASSSDRASPLHF. CDR3 in DNA: TGTGCCAGCAGCTCCGACAGGGCATCACCCCTCCACTTT.

The chain carries TRBV9 and TRBJ2-3; D is undetermined. Trimming removed 0 bases from V and 3 bases from J, with 11 bases in between. CDR3 length: 15 residues. Germline-derived CDR1 and CDR2 are SGDLS and YYNGEE. In nucleotides, the CDR3 is TGTGCCAGCAGCGTAGATCCCTTTGAGACAGATACGCAGTATTTT. It is translated as CASSVDPFETDTQYF.

The chain joins TRBV15 to TRBJ2-1, with D perhaps TRBD1 (6 bases). CDR1 is LNHNV and CDR2 is YYDKDF in the germline V gene (reference sequence). The CDR3 has 13 residues. Trimming took 8 bases from V and 5 from J, leaving 13 bases between them. CDR3 protein: CATGTGFHNEQFF. The CDR3 DNA sequence: TGTGCCACCGGAACAGGGTTCCACAATGAGCAGTTCTTC.

The chain couples TRBV28 to TRBJ2-1; TRBD2 aligns across 9 bases. The CDR3 covers 14 residues. Germline assignment: CDR1 MDHEN and CDR2 SYDVKM. V was clipped by 10 bases and J by 12 bases; unmatched bases: 16. The CDR3, as DNA: TGTGCCACCAGGGCGGGAGGGCCGACAACGGGGCAGTTCTTC. It translates to CATRAGGPTTGQFF.

The chain joins TRBV25-1 to TRBJ2-1; 10 bases fit TRBD1. Germline assignment: CDR1 MGHDK and CDR2 SYGVNS. This CDR3 spans 16 amino acids. V shed 3 bases and J 8 bases; nucleotides not matched to a gene: 10. The CDR3 bases are TGTGCCAGCAGTGATACAAGACAGGGGGCTTTAGATGAGCAGTTCTTC. Its protein is CASSDTRQGALDEQFF.

The genes are TRBV28 and TRBJ2-1, with TRBD2 matching 14 bases. V shed 6 bases, J shed 7 bases, and the junction held 5 bases outside the gene matches. The CDR3 contains 15 residues. Germline V gene data show CDR1 as MDHEN and CDR2 as SYDVKM. CDR3 residues: CASSLRTSGRNEQFF. The DNA for the CDR3 is TGTGCCAGCAGCCTAAGGACTAGCGGGAGGAATGAGCAGTTCTTC.

This rearrangement joins TRBV7-9 to TRBJ2-1; TRBD2 matches 11 bases. Losses at the gene ends were 5 bases for V and 9 bases for J; bases not matched to a gene: 9. The length of the CDR3 is 15 residues. Germline CDR1 reads SEHNR; CDR2 reads FQNEAQ (reference sequence). The CDR3 nucleotides read TGTGCCAGCAGCCCCGCGGGACTAGCGGTGGGTGAGCAGTTCTTC. It translates to CASSPAGLAVGEQFF.

V is TRBV18 and J is TRBJ1-6; D gene unclear. CDR3 length: 12 amino acids. The V end lost 2 bases, the J end lost 10 bases, and 6 bases lay between the germline ends. Germline loops: CDR1 KGHSH, CDR2 LQKENI. CDR3 coding DNA: TGTGCCAGCTCACCAGATCAATCACCCCTCCACTTT. It is translated as CASSPDQSPLHF.

The chain employs TRBV18 and TRBJ2-7, with 11 bases identical to TRBD2. CDR1 and CDR2 from the germline V gene are KGHSH and LQKENI. The V gene end was trimmed by 3 bases and the J gene end by 0 bases; junction bases not matched to a gene: 4. The CDR3 runs to 16 residues. The DNA for the CDR3 is TGTGCCAGCTCACCGTTGACTAGCGGGGCCTCCTACGAGCAGTACTTC. Its protein product is CASSPLTSGASYEQYF.